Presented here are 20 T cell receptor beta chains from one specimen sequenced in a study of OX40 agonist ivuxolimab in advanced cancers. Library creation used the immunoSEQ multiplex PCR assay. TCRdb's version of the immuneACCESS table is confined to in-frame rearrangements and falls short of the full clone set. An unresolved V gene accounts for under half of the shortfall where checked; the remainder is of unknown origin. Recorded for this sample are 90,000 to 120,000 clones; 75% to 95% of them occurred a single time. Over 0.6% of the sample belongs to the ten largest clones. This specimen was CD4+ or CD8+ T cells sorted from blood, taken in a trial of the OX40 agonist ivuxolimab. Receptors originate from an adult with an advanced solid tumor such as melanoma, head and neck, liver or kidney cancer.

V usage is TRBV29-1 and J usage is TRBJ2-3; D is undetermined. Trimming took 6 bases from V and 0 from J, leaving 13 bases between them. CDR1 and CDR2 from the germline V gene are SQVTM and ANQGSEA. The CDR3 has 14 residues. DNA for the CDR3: TGCAGCGTATCCGTTGGTAGTAGCACAGATACGCAGTATTTT. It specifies CSVSVGSSTDTQYF.

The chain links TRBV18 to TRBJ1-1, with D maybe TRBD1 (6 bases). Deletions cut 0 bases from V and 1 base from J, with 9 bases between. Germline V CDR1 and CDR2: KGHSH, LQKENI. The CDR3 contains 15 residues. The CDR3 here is CASSPPAGENTEAFF. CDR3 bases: TGTGCCAGCTCACCACCTGCAGGGGAGAACACTGAAGCTTTCTTT.

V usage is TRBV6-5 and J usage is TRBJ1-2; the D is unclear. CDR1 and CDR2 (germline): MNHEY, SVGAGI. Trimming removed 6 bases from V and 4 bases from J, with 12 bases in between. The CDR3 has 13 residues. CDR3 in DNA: TGTGCCAGCAGGACCGGGGAACTCTATGGCTACACCTTC. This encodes CASRTGELYGYTF.

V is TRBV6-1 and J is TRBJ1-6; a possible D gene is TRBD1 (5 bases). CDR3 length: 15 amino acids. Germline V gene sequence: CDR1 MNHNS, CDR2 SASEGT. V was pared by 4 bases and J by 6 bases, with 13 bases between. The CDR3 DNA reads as TGTGCCAGCAGTGCGGACATGAGTCCTAATTCACCCCTCCACTTT. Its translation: CASSADMSPNSPLHF.

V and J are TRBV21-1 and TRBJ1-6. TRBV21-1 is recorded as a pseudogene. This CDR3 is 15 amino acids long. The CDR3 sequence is CASSNPPGNNSPLHF. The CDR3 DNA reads TGTGCCAGCAGCAATCCTCCGGGAAATAATTCACCCCTCCACTTT.

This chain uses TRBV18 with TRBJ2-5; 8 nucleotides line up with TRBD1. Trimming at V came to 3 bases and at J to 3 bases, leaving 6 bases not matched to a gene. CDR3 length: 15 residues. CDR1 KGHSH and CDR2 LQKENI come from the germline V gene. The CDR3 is CASSPTQGAEETQYF. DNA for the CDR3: TGTGCCAGCTCACCTACTCAGGGGGCGGAAGAGACCCAGTACTTC.

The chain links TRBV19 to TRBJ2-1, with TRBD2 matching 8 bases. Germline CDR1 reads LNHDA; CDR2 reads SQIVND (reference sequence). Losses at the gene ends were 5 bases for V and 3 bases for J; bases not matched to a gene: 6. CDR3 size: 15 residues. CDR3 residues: CASSLGLAVYNEQFF. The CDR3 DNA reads TGTGCCAGTAGTCTAGGACTAGCAGTCTACAATGAGCAGTTCTTC.

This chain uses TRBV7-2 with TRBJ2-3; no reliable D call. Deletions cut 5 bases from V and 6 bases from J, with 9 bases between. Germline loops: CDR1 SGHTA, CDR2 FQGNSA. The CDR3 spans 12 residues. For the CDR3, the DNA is TGTGCCAGCAGCCGTCTAGAGGATACGCAGTATTTT. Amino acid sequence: CASSRLEDTQYF.

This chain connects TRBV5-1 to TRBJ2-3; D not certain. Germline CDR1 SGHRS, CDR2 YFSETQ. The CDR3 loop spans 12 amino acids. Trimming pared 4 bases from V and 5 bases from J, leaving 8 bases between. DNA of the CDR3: TGCGCCAGCAGCCTTTGGGGAGATACGCAGTATTTT. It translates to CASSLWGDTQYF.

The CDR3 here is CASSYQGNYGYTF. The CDR3 DNA is TGTGCCAGCAGCTACCAAGGCAACTATGGCTACACCTTC. This chain joins TRBV6-5 and TRBJ1-2; D uncertain. Germline CDR1 MNHEY, CDR2 SVGAGI. The CDR3 is 13 residues long. The V end was cut by 6 bases, the J end by 2 bases, with 10 bases between.

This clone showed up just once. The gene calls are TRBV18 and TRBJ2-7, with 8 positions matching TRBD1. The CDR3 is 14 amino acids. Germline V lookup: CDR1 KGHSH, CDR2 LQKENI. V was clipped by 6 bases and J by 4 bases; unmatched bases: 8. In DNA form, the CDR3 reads TGTGCCAGCTCTCCCAAGGACAGGGAATACGAGCAGTACTTC. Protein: CASSPKDREYEQYF.

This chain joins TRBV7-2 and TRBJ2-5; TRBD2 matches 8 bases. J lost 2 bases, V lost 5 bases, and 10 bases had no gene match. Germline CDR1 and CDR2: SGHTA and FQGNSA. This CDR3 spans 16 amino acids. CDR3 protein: CASSPTSGTRQETQYF. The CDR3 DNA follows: TGTGCCAGCAGCCCTACCTCCGGGACTAGACAAGAGACCCAGTACTTC.

Written as DNA, the CDR3 is TGCGCCAGCAGATCCATTAGCGGGGCTACCATCCCCTACGAGCAGTACTTC. Amino acid sequence: CASRSISGATIPYEQYF. The rearrangement uses TRBV5-1 and TRBJ2-7, with TRBD2 identical over 8 bases. Germline V CDR1 and CDR2: SGHRS, YFSETQ. The CDR3 has 17 amino acids. J gave up 2 bases and V 5 bases, and 15 bases lay outside the gene matches.

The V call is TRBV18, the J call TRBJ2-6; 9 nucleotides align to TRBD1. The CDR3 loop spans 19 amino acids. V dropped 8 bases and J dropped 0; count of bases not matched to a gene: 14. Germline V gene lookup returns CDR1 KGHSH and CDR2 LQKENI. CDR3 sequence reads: CASPTSPGQGSSGANVLTF. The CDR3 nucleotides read TGTGCCAGCCCTACCTCACCGGGACAGGGATCCTCTGGGGCCAACGTCCTGACTTTC.

CDR3 amino acids: CASSGTGVVGELFF. The CDR3 region has the DNA TGTGCCAGCAGTGGGACAGGGGTGGTCGGGGAGCTGTTTTTT. The V gene is TRBV6-1, the J gene TRBJ2-2; 9 bases are shared with TRBD1. This CDR3 is 14 amino acids long. Trimming cost V 4 bases and J 7 bases; bases outside gene matches: 4. Germline V gene lookup returns CDR1 MNHNS and CDR2 SASEGT.

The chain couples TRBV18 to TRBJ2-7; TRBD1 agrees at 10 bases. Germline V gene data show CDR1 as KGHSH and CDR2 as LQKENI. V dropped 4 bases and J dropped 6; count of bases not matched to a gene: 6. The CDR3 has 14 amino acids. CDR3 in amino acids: CASSREGTGVEQYF. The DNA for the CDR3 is TGTGCCAGCTCACGAGAAGGGACAGGGGTCGAGCAGTACTTC.

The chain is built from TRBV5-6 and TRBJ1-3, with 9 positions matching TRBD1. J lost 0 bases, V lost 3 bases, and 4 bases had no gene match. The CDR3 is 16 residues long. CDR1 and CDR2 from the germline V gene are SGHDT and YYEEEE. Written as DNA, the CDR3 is TGTGCCAGCAGCTCACCGGGACAGGGCTCTGGAAACACCATATATTTT. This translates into CASSSPGQGSGNTIYF.

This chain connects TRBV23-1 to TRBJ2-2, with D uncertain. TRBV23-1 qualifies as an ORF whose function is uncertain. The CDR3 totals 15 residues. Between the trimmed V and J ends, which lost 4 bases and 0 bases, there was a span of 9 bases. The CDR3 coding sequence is TGCGCCAGCAGTCCCGACGACCCGAACACCGGGGAGCTGTTTTTT. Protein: CASSPDDPNTGELFF.

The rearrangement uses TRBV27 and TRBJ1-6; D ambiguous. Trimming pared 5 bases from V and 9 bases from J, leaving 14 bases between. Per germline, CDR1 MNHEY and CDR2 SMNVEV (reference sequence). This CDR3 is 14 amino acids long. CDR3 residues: CASSPIGSSSPLHF. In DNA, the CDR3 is TGTGCCAGCAGTCCTATAGGAAGCAGTTCACCCCTCCACTTT.

CDR3 coding DNA: TGTGCCAGCAGCTTAGATCGTGGCTGGGTCGAGCAGTACTTC. Translation gives CASSLDRGWVEQYF. The rearrangement links TRBV11-2 to TRBJ2-7; no definite D call. The CDR3 has 14 amino acids. Trimming took off 0 bases at V and 6 bases at J, with 12 bases between the two ends. Germline values: CDR1 SGHAT, CDR2 FQNNGV.